Shown below are 26 T cell receptor beta chains from a single sample sequenced in a study of blood T cell repertoires in COVID-19 (dated by TCRdb to 2020 to 2022). Library preparation used the immunoSEQ multiplex PCR assay. Not all clones reach the TCRdb copy of this immuneACCESS table, which keeps in-frame sequences only. Checked studies attribute under half of the gap to unresolved V genes and leave the rest unexplained. The sample includes around 70,000 clones, with roughly 86% observed a single time. The ten largest clonotypes hold 9.5% to 15% of the sample. Material for sequencing was peripheral blood. These receptors all stem from a human donor in a cohort sampled during active COVID-19.

This rearrangement joins TRBV7-6 to TRBJ2-7; the D gene is possibly TRBD1 (6 bases). V was clipped by 5 bases and J by 3 bases, with 17 bases between them. The CDR3 runs 15 residues. Germline V CDR1 and CDR2: SGHVS, FNYEAQ. CDR3 sequence reads: CASSPGTTLGYEQYF. CDR3 sequence (DNA): TGTGCCAGCAGCCCGGGGACAACCCTTGGCTACGAGCAGTACTTC.

The rearrangement joins TRBV27 to TRBJ2-7; 13 positions match TRBD2. Germline V CDR1 and CDR2: MNHEY, SMNVEV (reference sequence). The V and J ends lost 4 bases and 7 bases, in that order; junction bases with no gene match: 7. This CDR3 spans 15 amino acids. CDR3 sequence reads: CASSSLGLAGREQYF. CDR3 DNA sequence: TGTGCCAGCAGTTCGTTGGGACTAGCGGGGAGGGAGCAGTACTTC.

In DNA, the CDR3 is TGTGCCAGCAGCCTAAGGGGGAACGATAATTCACCCCTCCACTTT. It translates to CASSLRGNDNSPLHF. The chain couples TRBV2 to TRBJ1-6; TRBD1 might be the D (6 bases). V shed 6 bases and J shed 5 bases, with 14 bases lying between them. Germline V lookup: CDR1 SNHLY, CDR2 FYNNEI. This CDR3 is 15 amino acids long.

This clone was detected only once. The J gene is TRBJ1-5, the V gene TRBV6-2 or TRBV6-3; TRBD1 agrees at 11 bases. This CDR3 region has 16 residues. Germline CDR1 MNHEY, CDR2 SVGEGT. Trimming at V came to 1 base and at J to 3 bases, leaving 2 bases not matched to a gene. The CDR3 DNA reads as TGTGCCAGCAGTTACTTTGGACAGGGGGCCAATCAGCCCCAGCATTTT. This encodes CASSYFGQGANQPQHF.

The rearrangement joins TRBV10-1 to TRBJ2-5; 12 bases line up with TRBD1. CDR1 is WNHNN, CDR2 SYGVQD, per germline (reference sequence). J gave up 5 bases and V 2 bases, and 6 bases lay outside the gene matches. This CDR3 comprises 16 residues. DNA for the CDR3: TGCGCCAGCAGTGAGGGGGACAGGGGGCGCGGCGAGACCCAGTACTTC. It is translated as CASSEGDRGRGETQYF.

V is TRBV27 and J is TRBJ2-2; D gene uncertain. Trimming stripped 3 bases from V and 3 bases from J, with 2 bases between. The CDR3 runs 12 residues. Germline CDR1 and CDR2: MNHEY and SMNVEV (reference sequence). The CDR3 region is CASSFDTGELFF. CDR3 nucleotide sequence: TGTGCCAGCAGTTTCGACACCGGGGAGCTGTTTTTT.

V is TRBV6-5 and J is TRBJ1-5, with unresolved D. Trimming stripped 6 bases from V and 4 bases from J, with 13 bases between. Germline V gives CDR1 MNHEY, CDR2 SVGAGI. The CDR3 is 14 amino acids. The CDR3 region has the DNA TGTGCCAGCAGCCGCGGGTACGGAAATCAGCCCCAGCATTTT. Protein sequence: CASSRGYGNQPQHF.

The V and J genes are TRBV7-8 and TRBJ2-1, with 12 bases matching TRBD2. The J segment lost 0 bases and the V segment lost 5 bases, leaving 11 bases of the junction unmatched. Germline V gives CDR1 SGHVS, CDR2 FQNEAQ. The CDR3 consists of 19 residues. DNA for the CDR3: TGTGCCAGCAGCCCGGGACTAGCGGGCCGGACTAGCTCCTACAATGAGCAGTTCTTC. Its translation: CASSPGLAGRTSSYNEQFF.

This clone was seen a few times. CDR3 residues: CASSSQGYGYTF. CDR3 DNA sequence: TGTGCCAGCAGTTCTCAGGGCTATGGCTACACCTTC. V and J are TRBV27 and TRBJ1-2; weak D call: TRBD1 (5 bases). Germline loops: CDR1 MNHEY, CDR2 SMNVEV (reference sequence). V was cut by 4 bases and J by 4 bases, with 7 bases left in between. The CDR3 is 12 amino acids.

The chain employs TRBV2 and TRBJ1-2, with D perhaps matching TRBD1 (5 bases). The V gene's germline CDR1 is SNHLY and CDR2 FYNNEI. The germline V and J ends were trimmed by 8 bases and 4 bases, with 17 bases remaining between them. The CDR3 is 14 residues long. The CDR3 sequence is CASLSGGLSYGYTF. DNA for the CDR3: TGTGCCAGCCTTTCGGGGGGTCTGAGCTATGGCTACACCTTC.

This clone appeared once. The rearrangement uses TRBV5-6 and TRBJ2-5; 8 nucleotides match TRBD1. V lost 1 base and J lost 3; bases outside the gene matches: 5. Germline V gene sequence: CDR1 SGHDT, CDR2 YYEEEE. The CDR3 runs 15 residues. CDR3 sequence: CASSLPGGSKETQYF. The CDR3 nucleotides read TGTGCCAGCAGCTTGCCAGGGGGCTCGAAAGAGACCCAGTACTTC.

This chain joins TRBV6-5 and TRBJ2-7; 7 nucleotides line up with TRBD2. Germline-derived CDR1 and CDR2 are MNHEY and SVGAGI. J gave up 4 bases and V 3 bases, and 12 bases lay outside the gene matches. The CDR3 runs to 16 residues. CDR3 loop: CASSYSDPQGGYEQYF. CDR3 in DNA: TGTGCCAGCAGTTATTCTGACCCGCAGGGAGGGTACGAGCAGTACTTC.

This clone was observed a few times. This chain joins TRBV7-8 and TRBJ2-5; 13 nucleotides match TRBD2. The junction had 10 bases not matched to a gene; V was cut back by 4 bases and J by 5 bases. This CDR3 spans 17 amino acids. Germline V gives CDR1 SGHVS, CDR2 FQNEAQ. As DNA, the CDR3 is TGTGCCAGCAGCTCCTTACTAGCGGGGGGGCCAGAGGAGACCCAGTACTTC. It translates to CASSSLLAGGPEETQYF.

The V and J genes are TRBV2 and TRBJ1-3; 9 bases map to TRBD1. This CDR3 has 16 amino acids. Unmatched junction bases numbered 7, after V lost 5 bases and J lost 2 bases. The germline V gene encodes CDR1 SNHLY and CDR2 FYNNEI. In nucleotides, the CDR3 is TGTGCCAGCAGTAAACAGGGGGCCGTTGCTGGAAACACCATATATTTT. It codes for CASSKQGAVAGNTIYF.

V gene TRBV11-2 combines with J gene TRBJ2-7; 7 bases are shared with TRBD2. J gave up 3 bases and V 4 bases, and 12 bases lay outside the gene matches. The germline V gene encodes CDR1 SGHAT and CDR2 FQNNGV. The CDR3 runs 16 residues. The CDR3 nucleotides are TGTGCCAGCAGCTACTGGGGAAAGCGGGGAGACTACGAGCAGTACTTC. This translates into CASSYWGKRGDYEQYF.

This clone was detected only a few times. The chain couples TRBV5-1 to TRBJ2-7, with 10 bases aligning to TRBD2. V lost 1 base, J lost 2 bases, and 3 bases stayed unmatched. In germline, CDR1 is SGHRS, CDR2 YFSETQ. This CDR3 spans 15 amino acids. CDR3 in DNA: TGCGCCAGCAGCTTGAGCGGGGGGGCTGCCTACGAGCAGTACTTC. Amino acid sequence: CASSLSGGAAYEQYF.

This rearrangement joins TRBV3-1 (or the pseudogene TRBV3-2) to TRBJ2-2, with TRBD1 as a possible D gene (6 bases). Germline V gives CDR1 LGHDT, CDR2 YNNKEL (reference sequence). V gave up 4 bases and J gave up 2 bases, with 17 bases separating them. The CDR3 has 17 residues. The CDR3 DNA follows: TGTGCCAGCAGCCCCCCCCCGGGGACACTTAACACCGGGGAGCTGTTTTTT. This translates into CASSPPPGTLNTGELFF.

The J gene is TRBJ1-1, the V gene TRBV4-1; D not resolved. CDR1 and CDR2 (germline): MGHRA, YSYEKL. This CDR3 comprises 15 residues. The V end was cut by 0 bases, the J end by 4 bases, with 12 bases between. Here the CDR3 DNA reads TGCGCCAGCAGCCAAGATGTGGGTCCGGGCACTGAAGCTTTCTTT. It is translated as CASSQDVGPGTEAFF.

The J gene is TRBJ2-7, the V gene TRBV27, with TRBD1 identical over 12 bases. CDR1 is MNHEY, CDR2 SMNVEV, per germline (reference sequence). V was clipped by 9 bases and J by 3 bases; unmatched bases: 3. The CDR3 length is 13 residues. The chain's CDR3 is CASGTGGGYEQYF. CDR3 nucleotides: TGTGCCAGTGGGACAGGGGGCGGCTACGAGCAGTACTTC.

The J gene is TRBJ2-3, the V gene TRBV6-4; a weak D match, TRBD1 (5 bases). The V gene's germline CDR1 is MRHNA and CDR2 SNTAGT. The V gene lost 3 bases and the J gene lost 4 bases, with 8 bases spanning the gap. The CDR3 spans 13 residues. This CDR3 reads CASSEGDADTQYF. CDR3 in DNA: TGTGCCAGCAGTGAAGGGGATGCAGATACGCAGTATTTT.

V gene TRBV7-2 combines with J gene TRBJ2-1; D perhaps matches TRBD1 (6 bases). With 3 bases removed from V and 2 bases from J, the gap between germline ends came to 8 bases. Germline loops: CDR1 SGHTA, CDR2 FQGNSA. This CDR3 spans 14 amino acids. This CDR3 reads CASSLRGTYNEQFF. The CDR3 coding sequence is TGTGCCAGCAGCTTGAGGGGGACCTACAATGAGCAGTTCTTC.

The V call is TRBV27, the J call TRBJ2-1, with D possibly TRBD2 on 7 matching bases. CDR3 size: 17 residues. CDR1 is MNHEY and CDR2 is SMNVEV in the germline V gene (reference sequence). The ends were cut back, 3 bases at V and 7 bases at J, with 22 bases in the middle. CDR3 loop: CASSFTGGAGAPNEQFF. The CDR3 DNA reads TGTGCCAGCAGTTTCACCGGGGGTGCGGGGGCTCCAAATGAGCAGTTCTTC.

This chain uses TRBV7-8 with TRBJ1-2; 7 bases align to TRBD1. The CDR3 consists of 15 residues. Germline-derived CDR1 and CDR2 are SGHVS and FQNEAQ. The ends lost 2 bases at V and 3 bases at J; junction bases unmatched: 6. The CDR3 sequence: CASSLRDRADYGYTF. Here the CDR3 DNA reads TGTGCCAGCAGCTTACGAGACAGGGCGGACTATGGCTACACCTTC.

V gene TRBV4-2 combines with J gene TRBJ1-1; possible D gene TRBD1, 6 bases. The V gene's germline CDR1 is LGHNA and CDR2 YNFKEQ. V lost 2 bases and J lost 1, with 8 bases in between. The CDR3 contains 14 residues. CDR3: CASSQPGQNTEAFF. CDR3 nucleotides: TGTGCCAGCAGCCAACCGGGACAGAACACTGAAGCTTTCTTT.

The J gene is TRBJ2-3, the V gene TRBV10-1; TRBD2 aligns across 15 bases. Germline CDR1 WNHNN, CDR2 SYGVQD (reference sequence). V lost 11 bases to trimming and J lost 8 bases; unmatched junction nucleotides: 8. The CDR3 loop spans 14 amino acids. DNA of the CDR3: TGCGCCGGAGGACTAGCGGGGGGGAATTGTACGCAGTATTTT. Translated: CAGGLAGGNCTQYF.

V usage is TRBV18 and J usage is TRBJ1-3, with 9 bases lining up with TRBD1. This CDR3 spans 16 amino acids. Trimming removed 3 bases from V and 0 bases from J; junction bases left unmatched: 3. Germline assignment: CDR1 KGHSH and CDR2 LQKENI. The CDR3 region is CASSPTGGSSGNTIYF. The CDR3 DNA follows: TGTGCCAGCTCACCGACAGGGGGTTCCTCTGGAAACACCATATATTTT.